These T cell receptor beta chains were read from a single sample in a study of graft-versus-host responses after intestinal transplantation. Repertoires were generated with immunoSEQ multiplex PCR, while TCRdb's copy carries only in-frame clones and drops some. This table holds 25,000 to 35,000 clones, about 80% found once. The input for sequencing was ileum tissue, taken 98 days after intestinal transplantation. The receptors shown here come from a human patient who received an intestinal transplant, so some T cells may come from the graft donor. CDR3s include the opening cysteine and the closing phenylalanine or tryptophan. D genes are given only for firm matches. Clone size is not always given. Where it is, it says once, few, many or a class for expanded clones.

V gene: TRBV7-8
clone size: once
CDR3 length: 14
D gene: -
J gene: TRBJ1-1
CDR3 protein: CASSTGYRDTEAFF
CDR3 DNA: TGTGCCAGCAGCACCGGGTACAGGGACACTGAAGCTTTCTTT

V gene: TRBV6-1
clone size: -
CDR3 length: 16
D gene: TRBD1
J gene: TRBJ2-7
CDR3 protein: CASSEGLTGFEYEQYF
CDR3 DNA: TGTGCCAGCAGTGAAGGTTTGACAGGGTTTGAGTACGAGCAGTACTTC

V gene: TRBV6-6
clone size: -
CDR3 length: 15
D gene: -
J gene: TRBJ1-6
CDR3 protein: CASSWDGTTNSPLHF
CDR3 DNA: TGTGCCAGCAGTTGGGACGGGACAACAAATTCACCCCTCCACTTT

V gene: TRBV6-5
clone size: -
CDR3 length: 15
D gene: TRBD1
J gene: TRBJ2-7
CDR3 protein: CASSYSGTGSIEQYF
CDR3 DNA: TGTGCCAGCAGTTACTCGGGGACAGGGTCGATCGAGCAGTACTTC

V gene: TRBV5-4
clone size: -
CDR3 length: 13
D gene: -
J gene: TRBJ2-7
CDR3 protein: CASSLAREYEQYF
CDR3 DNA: TGTGCCAGCAGCTTGGCCAGGGAGTACGAGCAGTACTTC

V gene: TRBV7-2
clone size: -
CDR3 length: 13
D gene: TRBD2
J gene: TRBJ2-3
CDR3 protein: CASSFGGADTQYF
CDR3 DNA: TGTGCCAGCAGCTTCGGGGGGGCGGATACGCAGTATTTT

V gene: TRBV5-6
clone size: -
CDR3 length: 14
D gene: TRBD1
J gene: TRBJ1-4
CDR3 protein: CASSRQGSREKLFF
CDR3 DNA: TGTGCCAGCAGCCGACAGGGGTCCCGTGAAAAACTGTTTTTT

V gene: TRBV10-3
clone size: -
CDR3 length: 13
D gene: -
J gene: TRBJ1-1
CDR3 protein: CAISDPSYTEAFF
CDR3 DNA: TGTGCCATCAGTGACCCGAGTTACACTGAAGCTTTCTTT

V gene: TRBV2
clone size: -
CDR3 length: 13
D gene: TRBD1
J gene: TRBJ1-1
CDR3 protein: CASPLLGQGAAFF
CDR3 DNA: TGTGCCAGCCCCTTGTTGGGACAGGGGGCGGCTTTCTTT

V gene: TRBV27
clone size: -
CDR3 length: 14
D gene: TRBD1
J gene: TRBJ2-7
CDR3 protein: CASRSTDRGYEQYF
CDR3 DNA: TGTGCCAGCAGGAGCACGGACAGGGGTTACGAGCAGTACTTC

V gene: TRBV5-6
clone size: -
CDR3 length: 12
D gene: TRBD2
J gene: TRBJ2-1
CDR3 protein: CASSLGGTRLFF
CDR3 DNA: TGTGCCAGCAGCTTGGGGGGGACTAGGCTGTTCTTC

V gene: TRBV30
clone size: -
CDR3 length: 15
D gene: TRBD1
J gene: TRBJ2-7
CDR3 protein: CAWRRTGQGMYEQYF
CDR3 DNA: TGTGCCTGGAGGCGTACGGGACAGGGCATGTACGAGCAGTACTTC

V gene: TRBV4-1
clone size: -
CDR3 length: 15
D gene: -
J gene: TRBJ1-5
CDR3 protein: CASSQLANSNQPQHF
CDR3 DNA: TGCGCCAGCAGCCAACTAGCGAATAGCAATCAGCCCCAGCATTTT

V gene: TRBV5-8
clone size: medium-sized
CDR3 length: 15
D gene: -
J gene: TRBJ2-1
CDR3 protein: CASSLMVQAYNEQFF
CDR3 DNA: TGTGCCAGCAGCTTGATGGTACAAGCCTACAATGAGCAGTTCTTC

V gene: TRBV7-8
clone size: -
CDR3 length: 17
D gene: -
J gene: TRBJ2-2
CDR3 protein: CASSSTPYSRSSGELFF
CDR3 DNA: TGTGCCAGCAGCTCGACACCCTACAGTAGGAGTAGCGGGGAGCTGTTTTTT

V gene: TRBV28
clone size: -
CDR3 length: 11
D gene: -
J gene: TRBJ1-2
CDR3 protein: CAILRNYGYTF
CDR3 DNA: TGTGCCATACTTAGAAACTATGGCTACACCTTC

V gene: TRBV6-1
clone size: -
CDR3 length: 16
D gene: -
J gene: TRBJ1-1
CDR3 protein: CASSDGRRGDRTEAFF
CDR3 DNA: TGTGCCAGCAGTGATGGTCGTCGCGGCGACCGCACTGAAGCTTTCTTT

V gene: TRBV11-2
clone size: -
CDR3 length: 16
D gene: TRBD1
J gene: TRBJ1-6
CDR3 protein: CASSLEHGQGVSPLHF
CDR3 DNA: TGTGCCAGCAGCTTAGAGCATGGACAGGGCGTCTCACCCCTCCACTTT

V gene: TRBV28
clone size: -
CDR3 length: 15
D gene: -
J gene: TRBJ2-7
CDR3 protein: CASSLKRFYSYEQYF
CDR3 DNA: TGTGCCAGCAGTTTGAAACGGTTCTACTCCTACGAGCAGTACTTC

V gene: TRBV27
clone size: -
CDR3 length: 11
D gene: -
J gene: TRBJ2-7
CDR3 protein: CASSSGYEQYF
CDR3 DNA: TGTGCCAGCAGTTCAGGCTACGAGCAGTACTTC

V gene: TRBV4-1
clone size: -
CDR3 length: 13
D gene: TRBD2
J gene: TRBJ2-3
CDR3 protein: CASSPGTSDTQYF
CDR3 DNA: TGCGCCAGCAGCCCCGGGACTAGTGATACGCAGTATTTT

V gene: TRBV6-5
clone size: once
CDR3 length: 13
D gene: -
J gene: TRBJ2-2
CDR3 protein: CASSPPPTGELFF
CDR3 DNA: TGTGCCAGCAGTCCCCCGCCCACCGGGGAGCTGTTTTTT

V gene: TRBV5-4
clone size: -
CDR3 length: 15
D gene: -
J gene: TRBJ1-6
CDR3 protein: CASSAGDSYNSPLHF
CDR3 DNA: TGTGCCAGCAGCGCAGGGGATTCCTATAATTCACCCCTCCACTTT

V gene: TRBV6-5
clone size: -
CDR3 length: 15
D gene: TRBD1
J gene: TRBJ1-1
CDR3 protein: CASRKGQGGNTEAFF
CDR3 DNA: TGTGCCAGCAGAAAAGGACAGGGTGGAAACACTGAAGCTTTCTTT

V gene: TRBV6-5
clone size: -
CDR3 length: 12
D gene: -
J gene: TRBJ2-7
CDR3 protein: CASSSRSHEQYF
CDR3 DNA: TGTGCCAGCAGTTCCAGGTCGCACGAGCAGTACTTC

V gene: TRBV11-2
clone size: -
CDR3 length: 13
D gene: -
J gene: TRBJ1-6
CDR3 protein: CASSLRANSPLHF
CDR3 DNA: TGTGCCAGCAGCCTCAGGGCTAATTCACCCCTCCACTTT

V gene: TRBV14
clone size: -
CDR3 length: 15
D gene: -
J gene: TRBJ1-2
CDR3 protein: CASSQDRHPYSGYTF
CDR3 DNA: TGTGCCAGCAGCCAAGATCGGCACCCTTATAGTGGCTACACCTTC

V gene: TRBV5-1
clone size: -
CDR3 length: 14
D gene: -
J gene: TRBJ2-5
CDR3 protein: CASSSGLGQETQYF
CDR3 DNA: TGCGCCAGCAGCTCGGGCCTGGGCCAAGAGACCCAGTACTTC

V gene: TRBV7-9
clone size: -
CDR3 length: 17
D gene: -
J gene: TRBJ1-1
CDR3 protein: CATPAPSTGLTNTEAFF
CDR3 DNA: TGTGCCACCCCAGCCCCCTCCACAGGGCTGACGAACACTGAAGCTTTCTTT

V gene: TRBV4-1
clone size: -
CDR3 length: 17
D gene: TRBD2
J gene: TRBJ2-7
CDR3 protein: CASSPRVAGGPAGEQYF
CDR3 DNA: TGCGCCAGCAGCCCGCGGGTTGCGGGGGGGCCCGCGGGGGAGCAGTACTTC

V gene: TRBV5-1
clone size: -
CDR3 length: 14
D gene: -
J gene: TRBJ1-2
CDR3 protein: CASSLFQGTYGYTF
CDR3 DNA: TGCGCCAGCAGCTTGTTTCAGGGGACCTATGGCTACACCTTC

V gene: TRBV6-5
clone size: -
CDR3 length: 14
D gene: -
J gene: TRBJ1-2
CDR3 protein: CASSRDGSNYGYTF
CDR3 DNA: TGTGCCAGCAGCAGGGACGGATCTAACTATGGCTACACCTTC

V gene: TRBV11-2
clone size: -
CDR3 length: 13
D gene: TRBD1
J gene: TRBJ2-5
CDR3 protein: CASSPTGVETQYF
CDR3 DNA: TGTGCCAGCAGCCCGACAGGGGTAGAGACCCAGTACTTC

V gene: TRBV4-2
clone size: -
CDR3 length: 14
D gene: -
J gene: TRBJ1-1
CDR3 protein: CASSQTGMNTEAFF
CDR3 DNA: TGTGCCAGCAGCCAAACAGGGATGAACACTGAAGCTTTCTTT

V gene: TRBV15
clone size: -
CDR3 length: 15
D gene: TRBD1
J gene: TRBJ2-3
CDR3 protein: CATSRGTGGTDTQYF
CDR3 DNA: TGTGCCACCAGCAGAGGGACAGGGGGCACAGATACGCAGTATTTT

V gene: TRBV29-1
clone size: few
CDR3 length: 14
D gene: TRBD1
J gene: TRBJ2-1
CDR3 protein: CSVEGQGFYNEQFF
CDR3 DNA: TGCAGCGTCGAGGGACAGGGTTTCTACAATGAGCAGTTCTTC

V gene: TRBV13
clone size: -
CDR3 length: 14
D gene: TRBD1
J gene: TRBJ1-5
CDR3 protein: CASSSGTGNQPQHF
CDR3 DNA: TGTGCCAGCAGTAGCGGGACAGGTAATCAGCCCCAGCATTTT

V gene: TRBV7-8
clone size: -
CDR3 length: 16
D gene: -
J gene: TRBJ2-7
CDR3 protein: CASSDNGESGPYEQYF
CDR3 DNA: TGTGCCAGCAGCGACAACGGGGAGAGTGGTCCCTACGAGCAGTACTTC

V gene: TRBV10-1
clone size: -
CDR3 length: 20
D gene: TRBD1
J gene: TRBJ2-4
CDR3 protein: CASTDSPGQGVRSAKNIQYF
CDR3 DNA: TGCGCCAGCACCGATTCTCCGGGACAGGGAGTTAGGTCGGCCAAAAACATTCAGTACTTC